The 14 T cell receptor beta chains below come from one sample, sequenced in a study of cytomegalovirus exposure and HLA in healthy donors. PCR amplification relied on 60 Vbeta primers (plus 13 Jbeta primers). Method: immunoSEQ multiplex PCR; TCRdb's copy keeps in-frame clones and lacks some. The sample contains about 140,000 clones, around 66% of which appear only once. Sequences were obtained from PBMCs. The receptors come from a woman aged 55-70 years in good health and CMV-seronegative.

This clone was seen once. The V gene is TRBV6-1, the J gene TRBJ1-2; TRBD1 aligns across 8 bases. The CDR3 runs 13 residues. J lost 8 bases, V lost 3 bases, and 5 bases had no gene match. Germline CDR1 is MNHNS and CDR2 is SASEGT. This chain's CDR3 is CASSETGAQGYTF. CDR3 sequence (DNA): TGTGCCAGCAGTGAGACAGGGGCTCAGGGCTACACCTTC.

Only one count was recorded for this clone. This chain links TRBV15 with TRBJ1-1; D might be TRBD1 (5 bases). There are 15 residues in the CDR3. The germline V and J ends were trimmed by 0 bases and 5 bases, with 13 bases remaining between them. Germline loops: CDR1 LNHNV, CDR2 YYDKDF (reference sequence). DNA for the CDR3: TGTGCCACCAGCAGAGATCTAGGGGCCACAACTGAAGCTTTCTTT. This codes for CATSRDLGATTEAFF.

The gene calls are TRBV19 and TRBJ2-1, with D hard to call. Germline V gene sequence: CDR1 LNHDA, CDR2 SQIVND (reference sequence). The CDR3 contains 14 residues. V gave up 1 base and J gave up 4 bases, with 8 bases separating them. The CDR3 sequence is CASSIGSEYNEQFF. CDR3 nucleotide sequence: TGTGCCAGTAGTATAGGTTCGGAGTACAATGAGCAGTTCTTC. Together with reference TRBV19 and TRBJ2-1, the CDR3 gives the full variable domain: DGGITQSPKYLFRKEGQNVTLSCEQNLNHDAMYWYRQDPGQGLRLIYYSQIVNDFQKGDIAEGYSVSREKKESFPLTVTSAQKNPTAFYLCASSIGSEYNEQFFGPGTRLTVL.

V and J are TRBV2 and TRBJ2-5, with TRBD2 identical over 7 bases. TRBJ2-7 explains the end of the DNA better; the J call may be wrong. This CDR3 is 14 amino acids long. The germline CDR1 and CDR2 sequences are SNHLY and FYNNEI. For the CDR3, the DNA is TGTGCCAGCCGAGCGGGGACCTCCTCCTACGAGCAGTACTTC. Translating it yields CASRAGTSSYEQYF.

The rearrangement uses TRBV19 and TRBJ1-3, with D uncertain. The CDR3 consists of 14 residues. V lost 6 bases and J lost 0, with 9 bases in between. Germline loops: CDR1 LNHDA, CDR2 SQIVND (reference sequence). CDR3 loop: CASSALSSGNTIYF. CDR3 sequence (DNA): TGTGCCAGTAGCGCCCTGAGCTCTGGAAACACCATATATTTT.

The chain combines TRBV27 with TRBJ2-7; 7 bases agree with TRBD2. This CDR3 region has 16 residues. Per germline, CDR1 MNHEY and CDR2 SMNVEV (reference sequence). V was clipped by 2 bases and J by 5 bases; unmatched bases: 12. The CDR3 region is CASSLVRTSLGHEQYF. CDR3 bases: TGTGCCAGCAGTTTAGTTCGGACTAGTTTAGGCCACGAGCAGTACTTC.

This rearrangement joins TRBV6-1 to TRBJ1-3; no definite D call. The CDR3 covers 11 residues. Trimming took off 5 bases at V and 5 bases at J, with 4 bases between the two ends. From germline, CDR1 is MNHNS and CDR2 SASEGT. CDR3 amino acids: CASSSRNTIYF. CDR3 coding DNA: TGTGCCAGCAGTTCAAGAAACACCATATATTTT.

The chain joins TRBV4-1 to TRBJ2-3, with TRBD2 matching 10 bases. Trimming cost V 2 bases and J 1 base; bases outside gene matches: 0. The germline gives CDR1 MGHRA, CDR2 YSYEKL. There are 15 residues in the CDR3. The CDR3, as DNA: TGCGCCAGCAGCCAACTAGCGGGAGGCACAGATACGCAGTATTTT. Residues: CASSQLAGGTDTQYF.

Remarks on this clone: The junction and the germline gene differ at one end; a read error may be behind it. The V call is TRBV7-9, the J call TRBJ1-2; 7 nucleotides match TRBD1. The CDR3 is 17 residues long. CDR1 and CDR2 from the germline V gene are SEHNR and FQNEAQ (reference sequence). CDR3 in amino acids: CSSSPQGGNPSNYGYTF. The CDR3 region has the DNA TGTTCCAGCAGCCCCCAGGGGGGCAACCCCTCTAACTATGGCTACACCTTC.

This clone was picked up one time. This sequence joins TRBV23-1 and TRBJ1-5; D might be TRBD1 (6 bases). TRBV23-1 counts as an open reading frame of uncertain function. V gave up 4 bases and J gave up 0 bases, with 19 bases separating them. The CDR3 runs 18 residues. The CDR3 loop reads CASSPTCTGTPSNQPQHF. The CDR3 nucleotides are TGCGCCAGCAGTCCGACATGTACCGGGACACCTAGCAATCAGCCCCAGCATTTT.

The CDR3 region is CASSPLRSGGGYEQYF. CDR3 nucleotide sequence: TGTGCCAGCAGCCCCCTGAGGAGCGGAGGAGGCTACGAGCAGTACTTC. The chain recombines TRBV7-8 with TRBJ2-5; TRBD2 is a possible D gene (5 bases). The J call may not be correct, given that the DNA end is closer to TRBJ2-7. Germline loops: CDR1 SGHVS, CDR2 FQNEAQ. The CDR3 is 16 amino acids.

This clone is a singleton in its sample. J is TRBJ1-5 and V is TRBV15; 7 nucleotides align to TRBD1. The V gene's germline CDR1 is LNHNV and CDR2 YYDKDF (reference sequence). J was trimmed by 2 bases and V by 1 base; bases with no gene match: 2. The CDR3 is 15 residues long. The CDR3 protein is CATSRGGQGNQPQHF. For the CDR3, the DNA is TGTGCCACCAGCAGAGGAGGACAGGGCAATCAGCCCCAGCATTTT.

The chain carries TRBV4-1 and TRBJ1-2; TRBD1 matches 8 bases. Losses at the gene ends were 0 bases for V and 6 bases for J; bases not matched to a gene: 9. The CDR3 extends over 16 amino acids. Germline V CDR1 and CDR2: MGHRA, YSYEKL. CDR3 bases: TGCGCCAGCAGCCAAGATGCGGGACAGGCGCGGAATGGCTACACCTTC. Translating gives CASSQDAGQARNGYTF.

The gene calls are TRBV7-2 and TRBJ1-2, with 9 bases identical to TRBD1. V gave up 2 bases and J gave up 5 bases; unmatched junction bases: 15. Germline-derived CDR1 and CDR2 are SGHTA and FQGNSA. The CDR3 contains 18 residues. The CDR3 region is CASSLSTPGTGWVYGYTF. The CDR3 region has the DNA TGTGCCAGCAGCTTATCCACCCCCGGGACAGGGTGGGTTTATGGCTACACCTTC.